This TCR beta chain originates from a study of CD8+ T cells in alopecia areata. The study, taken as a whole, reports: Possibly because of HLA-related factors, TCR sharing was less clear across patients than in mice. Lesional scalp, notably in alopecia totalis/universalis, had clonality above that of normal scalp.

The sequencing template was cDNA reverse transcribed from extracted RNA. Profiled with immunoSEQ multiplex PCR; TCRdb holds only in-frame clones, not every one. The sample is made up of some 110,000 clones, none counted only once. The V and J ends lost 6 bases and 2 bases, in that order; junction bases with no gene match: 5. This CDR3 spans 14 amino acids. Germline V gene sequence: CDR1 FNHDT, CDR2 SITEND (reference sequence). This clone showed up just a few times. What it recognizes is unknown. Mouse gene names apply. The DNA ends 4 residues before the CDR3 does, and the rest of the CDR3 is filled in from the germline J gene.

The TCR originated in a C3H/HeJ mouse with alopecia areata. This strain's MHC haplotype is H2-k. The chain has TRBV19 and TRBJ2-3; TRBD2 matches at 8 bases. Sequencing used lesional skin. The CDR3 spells CASNYWGSAETLYF. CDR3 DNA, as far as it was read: TGTGCCAGCAACTACTGGGGGTCTGCAGAA.